Listed below are T cell receptor beta chains from one sample, sequenced in a study of T-cell reconstitution after alpha-beta-depleted transplantation in children. MiXCR, applied by TCRdb to the PCR reads, yields one record per CDR3 protein. The table includes about 830,000 distinct CDR3 sequences, 16% detected once. The sequences come from PBMCs, mostly from graft donor cells, collected 360 days after TCRalphabeta/CD19-depleted stem cell transplant. These receptors came from a male patient between 10 and 17 years old who had a stem cell transplant for acute lymphoblastic leukemia, so the T cells may come from the graft donor. Both conserved end residues are part of each CDR3. Each record gives: D gene, clone size, J gene, V gene, CDR3 DNA, CDR3 protein. D genes are given only for firm matches. A clone size is listed for some rows: how often the clone was seen (once, few, many), or a class if it is expanded.

d_gene: TRBD2; abundance: -; j_gene: TRBJ2-2; v_gene: TRBV12-3/TRBV12-4; CDR3nt: TGTGCCAGCAGTTACATCCCGGGACTAGCCTGGACCGGGGAGCTGTTTTTT; CDR3aa: CASSYIPGLAWTGELFF
d_gene: TRBD1; abundance: -; j_gene: TRBJ2-7; v_gene: TRBV29-1; CDR3nt: TGCAGCGTGTCCGGGACAGGGGGCTCCTACGAGCAGTACTTC; CDR3aa: CSVSGTGGSYEQYF
d_gene: TRBD2; abundance: few; j_gene: TRBJ2-1; v_gene: TRBV28; CDR3nt: TGTGCCAGCAGTCCCCTGGGCAGCGGGAGCCCCTACAATGAGCAGTTCTTC; CDR3aa: CASSPLGSGSPYNEQFF
d_gene: -; abundance: many; j_gene: TRBJ2-2; v_gene: TRBV9; CDR3nt: TGTGCCAGCAGCGTAGAAGGGTGGGGCACCGGGGAGCTGTTTTTT; CDR3aa: CASSVEGWGTGELFF
d_gene: -; abundance: -; j_gene: TRBJ2-3; v_gene: TRBV7-2; CDR3nt: TGTGCCAGCAGCAGAGCTGCGTATACGCAGTATTTT; CDR3aa: CASSRAAYTQYF
d_gene: TRBD2; abundance: -; j_gene: TRBJ2-5; v_gene: TRBV6-1; CDR3nt: TGTGCCAGCGGGCTGACTAGCGGGAGATGGGAGACCCAGTACTTC; CDR3aa: CASGLTSGRWETQYF
d_gene: -; abundance: few; j_gene: TRBJ1-1; v_gene: TRBV20-1; CDR3nt: TGCAGTGCTAGAGAGCCCCCAACTGAAGCTTTCTTT; CDR3aa: CSAREPPTEAFF
d_gene: -; abundance: -; j_gene: TRBJ1-1; v_gene: TRBV7-3; CDR3nt: TGTGCCAGCAGCTTACGGCGGGGGGCAGGAACTGAAGCTTTCTTT; CDR3aa: CASSLRRGAGTEAFF
d_gene: -; abundance: -; j_gene: TRBJ1-5; v_gene: TRBV4-1; CDR3nt: TGCGCCAGCAGCCACCGACTTGGGGATGCTAATCAGCCCCAGCATTTT; CDR3aa: CASSHRLGDANQPQHF
d_gene: -; abundance: -; j_gene: TRBJ1-2; v_gene: TRBV6-6; CDR3nt: TGTGCCAGCAGCTTTACAGTCCTATATGGCTACACCTTC; CDR3aa: CASSFTVLYGYTF
d_gene: TRBD2; abundance: few; j_gene: TRBJ2-1; v_gene: TRBV29-1; CDR3nt: TGCAGCGTTGGGGAGGGCAGGTACAATGAGCAGTTCTTC; CDR3aa: CSVGEGRYNEQFF
d_gene: TRBD1; abundance: -; j_gene: TRBJ1-2; v_gene: TRBV18; CDR3nt: TGTGCCAGCTCAGATACAGGGGTCGACTACTATGGCTACACCTTC; CDR3aa: CASSDTGVDYYGYTF
d_gene: -; abundance: few; j_gene: TRBJ1-4; v_gene: TRBV5-1; CDR3nt: TGCGCCAGCAGCTTGGATGGGACCATTAATGAAAAACTGTTTTTT; CDR3aa: CASSLDGTINEKLFF
d_gene: -; abundance: -; j_gene: TRBJ2-7; v_gene: TRBV6-5; CDR3nt: TGTGCCAGCAGTTACCAAGGTAGCTCCTACGAGCAGTACTTC; CDR3aa: CASSYQGSSYEQYF
d_gene: -; abundance: -; j_gene: TRBJ1-5; v_gene: TRBV20-1; CDR3nt: TGCAGTGCTAGGGATCCCGGGGATGGTAATCAGCCCCAGCATTTT; CDR3aa: CSARDPGDGNQPQHF
d_gene: TRBD2; abundance: few; j_gene: TRBJ2-7; v_gene: TRBV5-1; CDR3nt: TGCGCCAGCAGCTTACAACTAGCGAGTTACGAGCAGTACTTC; CDR3aa: CASSLQLASYEQYF